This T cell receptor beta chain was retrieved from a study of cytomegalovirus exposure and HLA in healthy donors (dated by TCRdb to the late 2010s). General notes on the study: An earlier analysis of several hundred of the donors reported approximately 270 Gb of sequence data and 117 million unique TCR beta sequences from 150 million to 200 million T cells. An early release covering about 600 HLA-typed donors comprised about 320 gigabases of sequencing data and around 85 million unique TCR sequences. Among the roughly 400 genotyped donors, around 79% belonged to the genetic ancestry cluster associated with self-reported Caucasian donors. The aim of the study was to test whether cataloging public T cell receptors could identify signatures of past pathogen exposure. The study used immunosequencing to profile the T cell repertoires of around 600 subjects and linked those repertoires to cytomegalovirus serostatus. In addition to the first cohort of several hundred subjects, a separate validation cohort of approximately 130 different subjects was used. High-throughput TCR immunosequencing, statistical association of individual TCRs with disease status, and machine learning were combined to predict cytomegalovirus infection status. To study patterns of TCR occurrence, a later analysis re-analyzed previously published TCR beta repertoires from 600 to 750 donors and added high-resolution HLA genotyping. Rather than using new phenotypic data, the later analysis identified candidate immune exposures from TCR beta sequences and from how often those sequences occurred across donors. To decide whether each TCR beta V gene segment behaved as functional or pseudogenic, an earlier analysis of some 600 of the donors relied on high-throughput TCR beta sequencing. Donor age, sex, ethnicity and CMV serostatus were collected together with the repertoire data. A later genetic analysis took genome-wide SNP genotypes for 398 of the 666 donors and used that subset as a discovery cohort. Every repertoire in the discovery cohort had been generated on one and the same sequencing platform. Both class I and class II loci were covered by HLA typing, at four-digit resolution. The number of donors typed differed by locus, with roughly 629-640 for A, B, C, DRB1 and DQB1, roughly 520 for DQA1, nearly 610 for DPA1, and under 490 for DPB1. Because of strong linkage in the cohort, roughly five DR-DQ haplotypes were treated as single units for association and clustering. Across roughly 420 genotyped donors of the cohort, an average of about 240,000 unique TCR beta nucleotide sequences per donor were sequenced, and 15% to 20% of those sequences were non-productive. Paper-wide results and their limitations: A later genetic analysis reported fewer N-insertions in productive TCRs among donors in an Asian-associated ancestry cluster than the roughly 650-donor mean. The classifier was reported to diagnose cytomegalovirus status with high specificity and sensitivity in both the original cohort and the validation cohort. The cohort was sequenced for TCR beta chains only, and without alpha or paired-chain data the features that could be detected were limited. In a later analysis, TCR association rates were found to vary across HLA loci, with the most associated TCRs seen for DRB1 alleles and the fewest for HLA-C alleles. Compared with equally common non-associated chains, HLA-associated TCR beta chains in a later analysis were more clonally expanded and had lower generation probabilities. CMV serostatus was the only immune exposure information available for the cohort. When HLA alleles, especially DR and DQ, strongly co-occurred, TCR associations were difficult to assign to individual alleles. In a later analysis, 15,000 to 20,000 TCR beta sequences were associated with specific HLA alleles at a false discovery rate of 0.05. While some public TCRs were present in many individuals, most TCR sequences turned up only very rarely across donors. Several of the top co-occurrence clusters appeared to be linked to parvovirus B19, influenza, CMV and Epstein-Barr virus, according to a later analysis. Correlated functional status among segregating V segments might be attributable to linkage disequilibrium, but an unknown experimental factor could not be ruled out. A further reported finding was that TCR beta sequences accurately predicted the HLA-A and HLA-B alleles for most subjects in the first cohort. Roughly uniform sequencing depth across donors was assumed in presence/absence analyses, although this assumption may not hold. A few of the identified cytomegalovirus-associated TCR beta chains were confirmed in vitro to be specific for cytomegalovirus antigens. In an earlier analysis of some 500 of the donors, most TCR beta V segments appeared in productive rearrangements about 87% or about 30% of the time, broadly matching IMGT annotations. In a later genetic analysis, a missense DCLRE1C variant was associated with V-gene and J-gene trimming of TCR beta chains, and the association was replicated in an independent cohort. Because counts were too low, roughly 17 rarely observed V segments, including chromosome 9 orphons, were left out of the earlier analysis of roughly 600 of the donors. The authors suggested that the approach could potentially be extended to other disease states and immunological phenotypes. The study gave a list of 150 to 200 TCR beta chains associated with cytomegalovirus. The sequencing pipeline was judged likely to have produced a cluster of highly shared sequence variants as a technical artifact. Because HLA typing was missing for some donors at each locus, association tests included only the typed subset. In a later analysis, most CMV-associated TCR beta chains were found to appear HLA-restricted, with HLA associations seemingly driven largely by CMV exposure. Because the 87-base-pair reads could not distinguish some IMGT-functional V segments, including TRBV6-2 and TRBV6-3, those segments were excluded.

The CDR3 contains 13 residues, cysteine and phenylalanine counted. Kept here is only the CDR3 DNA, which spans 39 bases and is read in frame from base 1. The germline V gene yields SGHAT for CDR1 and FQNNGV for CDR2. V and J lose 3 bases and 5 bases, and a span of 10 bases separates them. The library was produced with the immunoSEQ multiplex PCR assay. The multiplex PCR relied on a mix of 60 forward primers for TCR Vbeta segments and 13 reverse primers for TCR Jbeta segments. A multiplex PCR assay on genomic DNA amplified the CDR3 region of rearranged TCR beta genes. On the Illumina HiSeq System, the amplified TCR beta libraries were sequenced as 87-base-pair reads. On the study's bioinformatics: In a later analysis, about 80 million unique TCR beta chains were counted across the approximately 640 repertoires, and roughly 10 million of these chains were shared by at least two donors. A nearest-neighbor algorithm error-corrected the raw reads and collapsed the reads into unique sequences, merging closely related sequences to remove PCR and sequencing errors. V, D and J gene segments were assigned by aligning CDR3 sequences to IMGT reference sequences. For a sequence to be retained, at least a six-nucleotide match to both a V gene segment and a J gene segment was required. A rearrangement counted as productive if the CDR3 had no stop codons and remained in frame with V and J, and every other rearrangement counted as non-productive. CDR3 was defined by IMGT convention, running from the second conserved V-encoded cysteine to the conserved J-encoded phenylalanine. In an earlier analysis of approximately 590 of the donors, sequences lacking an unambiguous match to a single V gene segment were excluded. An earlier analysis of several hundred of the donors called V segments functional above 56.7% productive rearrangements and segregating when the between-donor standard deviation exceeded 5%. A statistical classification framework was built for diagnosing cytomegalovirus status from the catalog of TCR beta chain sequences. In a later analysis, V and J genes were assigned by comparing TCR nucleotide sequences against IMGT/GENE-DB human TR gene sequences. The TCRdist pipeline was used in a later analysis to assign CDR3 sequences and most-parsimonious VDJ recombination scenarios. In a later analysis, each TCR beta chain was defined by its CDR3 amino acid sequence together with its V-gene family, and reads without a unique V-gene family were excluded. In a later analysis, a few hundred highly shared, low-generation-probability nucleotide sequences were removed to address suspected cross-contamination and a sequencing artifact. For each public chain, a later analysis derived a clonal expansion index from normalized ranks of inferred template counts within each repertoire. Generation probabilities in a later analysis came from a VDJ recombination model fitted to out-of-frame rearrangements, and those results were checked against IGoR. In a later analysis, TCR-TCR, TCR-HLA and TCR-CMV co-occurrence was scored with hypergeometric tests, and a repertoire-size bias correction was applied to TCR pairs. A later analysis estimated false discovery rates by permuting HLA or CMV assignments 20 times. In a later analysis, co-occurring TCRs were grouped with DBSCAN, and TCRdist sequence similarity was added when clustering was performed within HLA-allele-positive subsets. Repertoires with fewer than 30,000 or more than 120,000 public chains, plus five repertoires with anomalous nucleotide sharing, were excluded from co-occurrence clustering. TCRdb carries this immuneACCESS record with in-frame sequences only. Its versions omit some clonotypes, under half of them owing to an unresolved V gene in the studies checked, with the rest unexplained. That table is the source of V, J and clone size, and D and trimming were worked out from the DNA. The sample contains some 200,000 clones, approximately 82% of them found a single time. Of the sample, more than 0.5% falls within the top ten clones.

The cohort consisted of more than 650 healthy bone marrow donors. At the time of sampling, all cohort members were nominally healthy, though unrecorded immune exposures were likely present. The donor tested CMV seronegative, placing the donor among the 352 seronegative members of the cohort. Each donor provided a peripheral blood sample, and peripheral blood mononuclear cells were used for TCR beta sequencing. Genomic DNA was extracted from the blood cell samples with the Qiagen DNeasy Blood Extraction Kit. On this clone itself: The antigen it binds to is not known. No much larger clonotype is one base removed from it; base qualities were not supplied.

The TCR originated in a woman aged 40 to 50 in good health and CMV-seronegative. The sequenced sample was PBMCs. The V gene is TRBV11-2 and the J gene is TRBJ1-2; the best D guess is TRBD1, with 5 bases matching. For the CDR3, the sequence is CASSLDGTYGYTF. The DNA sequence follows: TGTGCCAGCAGCTTGGACGGGACTTATGGCTACACCTTC.